These 32 T cell receptor beta chains were all obtained from the same sample, sequenced in a study of PD-1 blockade in classical Hodgkin lymphoma. The data were produced by immunoSEQ multiplex PCR, yet TCRdb's version contains in-frame clones alone and is incomplete. The sample has about 110,000 clones, about 89% seen once; the top ten hold nearly 20%. In every patient, relapse followed autologous stem cell transplantation, while exposure to brentuximab vedotin differed. The starting material was peripheral blood mononuclear cells (PBMCs), obtained before the second cycle of nivolumab. The receptors shown here come from a human donor with classical Hodgkin lymphoma.

The chain combines TRBV27 with TRBJ2-5; D is possibly TRBD2 (7 bases). Trimming stripped 4 bases from V and 4 bases from J, with 22 bases between. This CDR3 comprises 17 residues. Germline V gives CDR1 MNHEY, CDR2 SMNVEV (reference sequence). CDR3 in DNA: TGTGCCAGCAGTTCCCATCTTGACCCGGGGGGCCGAGAGACCCAGTACTTC. Its translation: CASSSHLDPGGRETQYF.

This clone was counted a few times. The chain couples TRBV27 to TRBJ1-5, with D perhaps matching TRBD1 (6 bases). Germline CDR1 is MNHEY and CDR2 is SMNVEV (reference sequence). Trimming shortened V by 5 bases and J by 4 bases, and 12 bases separated the two germline ends. The CDR3 has 14 residues. Here the CDR3 reads CASSDRQENQPQHF. The DNA of the CDR3 is TGTGCCAGCAGTGACAGACAGGAAAATCAGCCCCAGCATTTT.

The V call is TRBV13, the J call TRBJ2-5; 7 bases agree with TRBD1. V lost 7 bases, J lost 3 bases, and 8 bases stayed unmatched. CDR3 size: 14 residues. Germline assignment: CDR1 PRHDT and CDR2 FYEKMQ (reference sequence). The CDR3 DNA reads TGTGCCAGCAACAAAGGGGACAGAGAAGAGACCCAGTACTTC. Translation: CASNKGDREETQYF.

V is TRBV5-1 and J is TRBJ2-3, with 8 bases that match TRBD2. V was pared by 0 bases and J by 3 bases, with 6 bases of the junction left unmatched. From germline, CDR1 is SGHRS and CDR2 YFSETQ. The CDR3 totals 16 residues. The CDR3 loop is CASSLVASGPTDTQYF. Here the CDR3 DNA reads TGCGCCAGCAGCTTGGTGGCTAGCGGGCCGACAGATACGCAGTATTTT. Based on the CDR3 plus reference TRBV5-1 and TRBJ2-3, the full variable domain is KAGVTQTPRYLIKTRGQQVTLSCSPISGHRSVSWYQQTPGQGLQFLFEYFSETQRNKGNFPGRFSGRQFSNSRSEMNVSTLELGDSALYLCASSLVASGPTDTQYFGPGTRLTVL.

The chain uses TRBV2 and TRBJ2-2; the D is unclear. The CDR3 has 14 residues. Germline V CDR1 and CDR2: SNHLY, FYNNEI. V dropped 6 bases and J dropped 4 bases, with 12 bases sitting between them. CDR3 protein: CASSVLGSTGELFF. The DNA of the CDR3 is TGTGCCAGCAGCGTCCTGGGTAGCACCGGGGAGCTGTTTTTT.

The CDR3 spells CASMMGETPLRDTQYF. The CDR3 bases are TGCGCCAGCATGATGGGGGAGACCCCTTTACGGGATACGCAGTATTTT. The chain carries TRBV10-1 and TRBJ2-3; D may match TRBD1 or TRBD2 (5 bases each). CDR3 length: 16 residues. The ends were cut back, 7 bases at V and 6 bases at J, with 23 bases in the middle. The germline V gene encodes CDR1 WNHNN and CDR2 SYGVQD (reference sequence).

The chain combines TRBV14 with TRBJ1-2; maybe TRBD1 (5 bases). Germline loops: CDR1 SGHDN, CDR2 FVKESK. V lost 6 bases and J lost 3, with 11 bases in between. The CDR3 is 13 amino acids. CDR3 in DNA: TGTGCCAGCAGTGGGAGGGGTGACTATGGCTACACCTTC. Residues: CASSGRGDYGYTF.

This chain connects TRBV4-3 to TRBJ2-7; 7 bases line up with TRBD2. The germline CDR1 and CDR2 sequences are LGHNA and YSLEER. The CDR3 contains 14 residues. J lost 3 bases, V lost 1 base, and 3 bases had no gene match. This chain's CDR3 is CASSQAAGVYEQYF. In nucleotides, the CDR3 is TGCGCCAGCAGCCAAGCGGCGGGAGTCTACGAGCAGTACTTC.

The chain combines TRBV6-5 with TRBJ1-2, with 8 bases identical to TRBD1. The germline gives CDR1 MNHEY, CDR2 SVGAGI. This CDR3 comprises 15 residues. Trimming at V came to 6 bases and at J to 4 bases, leaving 10 bases not matched to a gene. As DNA, the CDR3 is TGTGCCAGCAGCCCAGGACAGGGATATGCCTATGGCTACACCTTC. Protein product: CASSPGQGYAYGYTF.

The J gene is TRBJ2-7, the V gene TRBV30; D gene uncertain. This CDR3 contains 15 residues. CDR1 GTSNPN and CDR2 SVGIG come from the germline V gene (reference sequence). V was pared by 4 bases and J by 2 bases, with 18 bases between. In DNA form, the CDR3 reads TGTGCCTGGACACCTGACCTGGTAAAAACCTACGAGCAGTACTTC. It specifies CAWTPDLVKTYEQYF.

V usage is TRBV7-2 and J usage is TRBJ1-2; D remains ambiguous. The CDR3 runs to 15 residues. V lost 2 bases and J lost 4, with 14 bases in between. Looked up from germline, CDR1 is SGHTA and CDR2 is FQGNSA. CDR3 loop: CASSLNSPGGYGYTF. The CDR3 coding sequence is TGTGCCAGCAGCTTAAATTCCCCTGGTGGCTATGGCTACACCTTC.

J is TRBJ1-5 and V is TRBV21-1; the table's D call, TRBD1, has no DNA check behind it. TRBV21-1 is an annotated pseudogene. The CDR3 covers 18 residues. DNA of the CDR3: TGTGCCAGCAGCCACTTGGGACAGGGCAGTTATAGCAATCAGCCCCAGCATTTT. Amino acid sequence: CASSHLGQGSYSNQPQHF.

This clone has only a few counts. This chain links TRBV28 with TRBJ2-1; D not resolved. Trimming pared 3 bases from V and 10 bases from J, leaving 13 bases between. Germline V CDR1 and CDR2: MDHEN, SYDVKM. This CDR3 contains 13 residues. The CDR3 nucleotides are TGTGCCAGCAGTTTCCTCAATCCCAGGGAGCAGTTCTTC. It is translated as CASSFLNPREQFF.

The rearrangement links TRBV10-3 to TRBJ2-1; 7 bases fit TRBD2. The CDR3 loop spans 15 amino acids. Unmatched junction bases numbered 12, after V lost 8 bases and J lost 5 bases. Germline-derived CDR1 and CDR2 are ENHRY and SYGVKD. CDR3 residues: CAIGVSSGQNNEQFF. The CDR3 DNA sequence: TGTGCCATCGGGGTTAGTAGCGGGCAAAACAATGAGCAGTTCTTC.

This chain connects TRBV7-9 to TRBJ1-3; no clear D gene. The CDR3 is made up of 15 amino acids. The V end lost 4 bases, the J end lost 2 bases, and 12 bases lay between the germline ends. CDR1 is SEHNR, CDR2 FQNEAQ, per germline (reference sequence). The DNA for the CDR3 is TGTGCCAGCAGCTCTTCCGGGGTCCCTGGAAACACCATATATTTT. Translation gives CASSSSGVPGNTIYF.

The chain combines TRBV19 with TRBJ1-2, with a possible D match to TRBD1 (6 bases). Between the trimmed V and J ends, which lost 1 base and 0 bases, there was a span of 12 bases. This CDR3 has 16 residues. Germline lookup yields CDR1 LNHDA and CDR2 SQIVND (reference sequence). CDR3 loop: CASSIAVGTTNYGYTF. CDR3 DNA sequence: TGTGCCAGTAGTATAGCGGTTGGGACAACTAACTATGGCTACACCTTC.

The chain is built from TRBV15 and TRBJ2-7; 10 nucleotides line up with TRBD2. Germline V gives CDR1 LNHNV, CDR2 YYDKDF (reference sequence). V shed 0 bases, J shed 6 bases, and the junction held 8 bases outside the gene matches. The CDR3 has 16 amino acids. The CDR3 nucleotides read TGTGCCACCAGCAGAGATTTCGGACTAGCGGTACTCGAGCAGTACTTC. Protein product: CATSRDFGLAVLEQYF.

V and J are TRBV19 and TRBJ2-7, with unresolved D. The ends were cut back, 1 base at V and 6 bases at J, with 13 bases in the middle. Germline V gives CDR1 LNHDA, CDR2 SQIVND (reference sequence). CDR3 length equals 14 residues. The CDR3: CASSIGEHILEQYF. CDR3 nucleotides: TGTGCCAGTAGTATAGGCGAACATATCCTCGAGCAGTACTTC.

The CDR3 sequence is CASSLKNLAGGTNTDTQYF. In DNA form, the CDR3 reads TGTGCCAGCAGCTTGAAGAATCTAGCGGGAGGGACGAACACAGATACGCAGTATTTT. The V call is TRBV5-4, the J call TRBJ2-3; 12 bases fit TRBD2. The junction had 11 bases not matched to a gene; V was cut back by 1 base and J by 2 bases. The CDR3 is made up of 19 amino acids. From germline, CDR1 is SGHNT and CDR2 YYREEE (reference sequence).

The sample holds a few counts of this clone. The rearrangement uses TRBV6-1 and TRBJ2-7, with 11 bases that match TRBD1. CDR1 and CDR2 (germline): MNHNS, SASEGT. V dropped 3 bases and J dropped 4; count of bases not matched to a gene: 5. This CDR3 has 15 residues. CDR3 in DNA: TGTGCCAGCAGTGAGGGGACAGGGGGGATGTACGAGCAGTACTTC. Translation: CASSEGTGGMYEQYF.

The chain employs TRBV4-1 and TRBJ2-3; weak D call: TRBD1 (5 bases). The CDR3 sequence is 18 residues long. Deletions cut 4 bases from V and 0 bases from J, with 20 bases between. Germline assignment: CDR1 MGHRA and CDR2 YSYEKL. CDR3 sequence reads: CASSLSPRRPGSTDTQYF. CDR3 in DNA: TGCGCCAGCAGCCTCTCCCCACGGCGTCCAGGGAGCACAGATACGCAGTATTTT.

The rearrangement joins TRBV13 to TRBJ1-1, with 8 bases lining up with TRBD1. Unmatched junction bases numbered 9, after V lost 5 bases and J lost 4 bases. The CDR3 extends over 15 amino acids. Germline loops: CDR1 PRHDT, CDR2 FYEKMQ (reference sequence). This chain's CDR3 is CASSPLTGVGTEAFF. CDR3 in DNA: TGTGCCAGCAGCCCCCTGACAGGGGTTGGCACTGAAGCTTTCTTT.

The chain employs TRBV2 and TRBJ2-4, with D possibly called TRBD1 or TRBD2 (6 bases each). Germline V CDR1 and CDR2: SNHLY, FYNNEI. The V gene lost 5 bases and the J gene lost 6 bases, with 17 bases spanning the gap. This CDR3 is built from 15 residues. CDR3 sequence (DNA): TGTGCCAGCAGTCGAGTGGGGGGCGCGGGAAACATTCAGTACTTC. Encoded protein: CASSRVGGAGNIQYF. Drawing the rest from reference TRBV2 and TRBJ2-4, the complete variable domain is EPEVTQTPSHQVTQMGQEVILRCVPISNHLYFYWYRQILGQKVEFLVSFYNNEISEKSEIFDDQFSVERPDGSNFTLKIRSTKLEDSAMYFCASSRVGGAGNIQYFGAGTRLSVL.

This clone has just one count. The genes are TRBV18 and TRBJ2-3; 7 bases align to TRBD2. Germline CDR1 is KGHSH and CDR2 is LQKENI. The CDR3 consists of 15 residues. J lost 1 base, V lost 6 bases, and 7 bases had no gene match. CDR3 in amino acids: CASSPLAARTDTQYF. The CDR3 bases are TGTGCCAGCTCCCCCCTAGCGGCTCGCACAGATACGCAGTATTTT.

This clone was counted only a few times. The chain carries TRBV4-2 and TRBJ2-1; 9 nucleotides line up with TRBD2. V lost 0 bases and J lost 7; bases outside the gene matches: 7. CDR3 size: 16 residues. Germline CDR1 and CDR2: LGHNA and YNFKEQ. The CDR3 DNA is TGTGCCAGCAGCCAAGACCCGGGACTAGCTTCAAATGAGCAGTTCTTC. Amino acids: CASSQDPGLASNEQFF.

In this sample, this clone turned up a few times. The V call is TRBV5-5, the J call TRBJ1-4, with D perhaps matching TRBD1 (6 bases). Germline lookup yields CDR1 SGHKS and CDR2 YYEKEE (reference sequence). V lost 4 bases and J 5 bases, leaving 18 bases between the germline ends. This CDR3 is built from 16 residues. The CDR3, as DNA: TGTGCCAGCAGCCCCACACGGGGGCTTTTCAATGAAAAACTGTTTTTT. This translates into CASSPTRGLFNEKLFF.

The chain employs TRBV7-9 and TRBJ2-1, with 11 bases lining up with TRBD2. V shed 9 bases, J shed 5 bases, and the junction held 6 bases outside the gene matches. The CDR3 is 14 amino acids. CDR1 SEHNR and CDR2 FQNEAQ come from the germline V gene (reference sequence). The CDR3 nucleotides read TGTGCCAGTGGTGGGACTAGCGGACACAATGAGCAGTTCTTC. Encoded protein: CASGGTSGHNEQFF.

The genes are TRBV19 and TRBJ2-7; 7 nucleotides agree with TRBD1. V shed 4 bases and J 0 bases; nucleotides not matched to a gene: 3. The length of the CDR3 is 14 residues. CDR1 and CDR2 (germline): LNHDA, SQIVND (reference sequence). CDR3 region: CASSTGQTSYEQYF. The CDR3 nucleotides read TGTGCCAGTAGTACGGGACAGACCTCCTACGAGCAGTACTTC.

This clone has a single count. This sequence joins TRBV6-1 and TRBJ1-1, with a possible D match to TRBD1 (6 bases). CDR3 length: 12 residues. The germline V and J ends were trimmed by 2 bases and 8 bases, with 9 bases remaining between them. Germline V gene lookup returns CDR1 MNHNS and CDR2 SASEGT. The CDR3 loop is CASSERGAEAFF. The CDR3 DNA is TGTGCCAGCAGTGAAAGGGGGGCCGAAGCTTTCTTT.

The gene calls are TRBV28 and TRBJ1-4; the D is unclear. Trimming removed 10 bases at V and 7 bases at J, with 19 bases between. Germline CDR1 and CDR2: MDHEN and SYDVKM. The CDR3 has 14 amino acids. CDR3 nucleotides: TGTGCCATCCTAAGAGCTGGCAGTTCTGAAAAACTGTTTTTT. It is translated as CAILRAGSSEKLFF.

The rearrangement links TRBV30 to TRBJ2-3, with D possibly being TRBD1 (6 bases). The ends were cut back, 3 bases at V and 0 bases at J, with 10 bases in the middle. CDR1 is GTSNPN, CDR2 SVGIG, per germline (reference sequence). The CDR3 is 14 amino acids. The CDR3 DNA reads as TGTGCCTGGAGACAGGGCCATAGCACAGATACGCAGTATTTT. Translated, it gives CAWRQGHSTDTQYF.

The J gene is TRBJ2-1, the V gene TRBV19; a weak D match, TRBD2 (5 bases). Germline V gene data show CDR1 as LNHDA and CDR2 as SQIVND (reference sequence). The CDR3 is 12 amino acids. Trimming shortened V by 6 bases and J by 7 bases, and 10 bases separated the two germline ends. CDR3 residues: CASRPEGNEQFF. In DNA, the CDR3 is TGTGCCAGTAGGCCCGAGGGTAATGAGCAGTTCTTC.